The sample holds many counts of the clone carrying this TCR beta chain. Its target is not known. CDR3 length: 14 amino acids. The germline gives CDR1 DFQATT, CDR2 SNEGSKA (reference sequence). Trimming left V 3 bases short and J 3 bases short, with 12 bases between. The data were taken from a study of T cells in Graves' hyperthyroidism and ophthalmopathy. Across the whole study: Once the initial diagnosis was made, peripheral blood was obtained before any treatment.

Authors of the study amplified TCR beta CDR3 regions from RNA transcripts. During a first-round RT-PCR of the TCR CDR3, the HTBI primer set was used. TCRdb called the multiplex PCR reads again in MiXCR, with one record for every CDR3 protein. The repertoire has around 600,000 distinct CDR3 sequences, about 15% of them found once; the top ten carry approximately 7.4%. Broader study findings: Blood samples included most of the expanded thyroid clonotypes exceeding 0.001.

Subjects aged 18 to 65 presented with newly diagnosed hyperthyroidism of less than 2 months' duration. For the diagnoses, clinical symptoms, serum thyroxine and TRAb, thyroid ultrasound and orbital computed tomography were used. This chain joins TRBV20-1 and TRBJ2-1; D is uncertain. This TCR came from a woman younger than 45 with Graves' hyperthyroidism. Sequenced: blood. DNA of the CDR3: TGCAGTGCTAGTCTAGGGCTAAACTACAATGAGCAGTTCTTC. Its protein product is CSASLGLNYNEQFF.